This T cell receptor (beta chain) was sequenced during a study of T cells in women clearing cervical HPV infection. Study at large: Controls gave blood once infection was undetectable; cases at lesion identification. Findings of the study overall: CIN3+ cases had significantly higher TCR richness than controls; evenness did not differ.

immunoSEQ multiplex PCR used an average of roughly 1,100 ng genomic DNA. The table came from immunoSEQ multiplex PCR; TCRdb's copy has only in-frame clones and leaves some out. This repertoire includes 30,000 to 35,000 clones. Germline assignment: CDR1 SGHNT and CDR2 YYREEE (reference sequence). The CDR3 runs 14 residues. Trimming took off 3 bases at V and 2 bases at J, with 10 bases between the two ends. Worth noting for this clone: Its specificity is unknown. The read ends 3 residues early relative to the CDR3; the germline J gene fills the gap.

V and J are TRBV5-4 and TRBJ2-3; TRBD1 might be the D (5 bases). The sample comprised blood buffy coat. The clonotype originates from a woman between 18 and 75 years old with a cervical HPV16 infection that either progressed to CIN3+ or cleared (not recorded which). CDR3 amino acids: CASSSSRDTDTQYF. CDR3 DNA, as far as it was read: TGTGCCAGCAGCTCCTCCAGGGACACAGATACG.